This T cell receptor (beta chain) was recorded in a study of cytomegalovirus exposure and HLA in healthy donors. CDR1 and CDR2 from the germline V gene are MDHEN and SYDVKM. The CDR3 runs to 14 residues. V dropped 6 bases and J dropped 2; count of bases not matched to a gene: 3. Study-level points and caveats: A later analysis found common viral pathogens apparently linked to several of the most significant clusters. Later analysis identified a missense DCLRE1C variant that was linked to TCR beta V- and J-gene trimming.

The PCR contained 60 Vbeta and 13 Jbeta primers. Assay used: immunoSEQ multiplex PCR; TCRdb lists only in-frame clones, some missing. The table has about 78,000 clones, roughly 80% seen once. Regarding this clone: The antigen is not known.

The TCR originated in a male donor in good health and CMV-seronegative. Source material: PBMCs. This chain joins TRBV28 and TRBJ2-3; 9 bases map to TRBD2. CDR3 loop: CASRLAGHTDTQYF. In DNA form, the CDR3 reads TGTGCCAGCAGACTAGCGGGCCACACAGATACGCAGTATTTT.